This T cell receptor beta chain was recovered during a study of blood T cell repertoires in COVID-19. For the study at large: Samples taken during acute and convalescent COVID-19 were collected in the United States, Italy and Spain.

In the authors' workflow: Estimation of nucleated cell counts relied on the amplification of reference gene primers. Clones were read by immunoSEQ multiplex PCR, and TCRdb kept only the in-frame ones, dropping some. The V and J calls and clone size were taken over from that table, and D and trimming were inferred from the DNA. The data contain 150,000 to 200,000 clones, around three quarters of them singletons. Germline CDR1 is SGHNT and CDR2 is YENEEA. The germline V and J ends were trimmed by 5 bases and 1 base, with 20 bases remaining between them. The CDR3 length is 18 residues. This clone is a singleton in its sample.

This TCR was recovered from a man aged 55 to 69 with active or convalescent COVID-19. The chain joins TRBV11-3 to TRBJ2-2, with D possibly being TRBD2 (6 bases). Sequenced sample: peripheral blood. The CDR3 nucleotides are TGTGCCAGCAGCCTATTACGGCGTGGGGAGGAGAACACCGGGGAGCTGTTTTTT. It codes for CASSLLRRGEENTGELFF.